Below are 30 T cell receptor beta chains sequenced from a single sample in a study of blood T cell repertoires in COVID-19. The repertoire was sequenced with immunoSEQ multiplex PCR; TCRdb's copy has only in-frame clones and lacks some. This sample has roughly 390,000 clones, with about 85% found just once. Sequenced input: peripheral blood. Receptors were obtained from a woman between 18 and 29 years old with acute or convalescent COVID-19.

This sequence joins TRBV15 and TRBJ2-7; TRBD1 is a possible D gene (6 bases). Between the trimmed V and J ends, which lost 1 base and 5 bases, there was a span of 12 bases. Germline V gene sequence: CDR1 LNHNV, CDR2 YYDKDF (reference sequence). The CDR3 runs to 14 residues. This CDR3 reads CATSRADRWNEQYF. In nucleotides, the CDR3 is TGTGCCACCAGCAGAGCCGACAGGTGGAACGAGCAGTACTTC.

A few counts support this clone. The chain combines TRBV5-1 with TRBJ1-2; TRBD1 matches at 8 bases. The V gene's germline CDR1 is SGHRS and CDR2 YFSETQ. Trimming cost V 4 bases and J 7 bases; bases outside gene matches: 3. This CDR3 comprises 12 residues. CDR3 sequence: CASSGQGGGYTF. DNA for the CDR3: TGCGCCAGCAGCGGACAGGGAGGTGGCTACACCTTC.

The chain uses TRBV7-3 and TRBJ2-1, with 7 bases that match TRBD1. This CDR3 contains 14 residues. V gave up 5 bases and J gave up 9 bases; unmatched junction bases: 10. Germline CDR1 SGHTA, CDR2 FQGTGA. The CDR3 DNA reads as TGTGCCAGCAGCGAGACAGGGATTACGACTGAGCAGTTCTTC. This gives the protein CASSETGITTEQFF.

The chain recombines TRBV5-1 with TRBJ1-4, with D perhaps matching TRBD1 (6 bases). The CDR3 is made up of 16 amino acids. V lost 0 bases, J lost 5 bases, and 14 bases lay in between. Germline-derived CDR1 and CDR2 are SGHRS and YFSETQ. For the CDR3, the DNA is TGCGCCAGCAGCTTGGCCTTGGGGACACAGAATGAAAAACTGTTTTTT. This translates into CASSLALGTQNEKLFF. Full variable domain (missing parts from reference TRBV5-1 and TRBJ1-4): KAGVTQTPRYLIKTRGQQVTLSCSPISGHRSVSWYQQTPGQGLQFLFEYFSETQRNKGNFPGRFSGRQFSNSRSEMNVSTLELGDSALYLCASSLALGTQNEKLFFGSGTQLSVL.

The chain uses TRBV6-5 and TRBJ1-4; the D is unclear. V was shortened by 6 bases and J by 6 bases, with 8 bases between the two germline ends. The germline gives CDR1 MNHEY, CDR2 SVGAGI. The CDR3 spans 12 residues. As DNA, the CDR3 is TGTGCCAGCAGCCACACCCATGAAAAACTGTTTTTT. Its translation is CASSHTHEKLFF.

The rearrangement links TRBV18 to TRBJ1-5, with D tentatively TRBD1 (5 bases). V lost 4 bases and J 0 bases, leaving 7 bases between the germline ends. Germline assignment: CDR1 KGHSH and CDR2 LQKENI. The CDR3 contains 14 residues. The CDR3 nucleotides are TGTGCCAGCTCACAAGGGGATAGCAATCAGCCCCAGCATTTT. Protein: CASSQGDSNQPQHF. The full variable domain, its missing parts supplied by reference TRBV18 and TRBJ1-5, is NAGVMQNPRHLVRRRGQEARLRCSPMKGHSHVYWYRQLPEEGLKFMVYLQKENIIDESGMPKERFSAEFPKEGPSILRIQQVVRGDSAAYFCASSQGDSNQPQHFGDGTRLSIL.

This clone appeared a single time. The chain couples TRBV6-1 to TRBJ1-1, with 7 nucleotides matching TRBD1. The ends lost 1 base at V and 5 bases at J; junction bases unmatched: 4. The germline gives CDR1 MNHNS, CDR2 SASEGT. The CDR3 covers 14 residues. The CDR3 DNA sequence: TGTGCCAGCAGTGAAGACAGGGGAATTACTGAAGCTTTCTTT. The encoded protein is CASSEDRGITEAFF.

This clone was seen only once. This chain uses TRBV20-1 with TRBJ1-2; no definite D call. The CDR3 has 15 amino acids. Deletions cut 3 bases from V and 4 bases from J, with 18 bases between. Germline V gene data show CDR1 as DFQATT and CDR2 as SNEGSKA (reference sequence). The CDR3 spells CSASGEGSSFYGYTF. As DNA, the CDR3 is TGCAGTGCTAGTGGTGAGGGCAGCTCCTTCTATGGCTACACCTTC.

The chain couples TRBV28 to TRBJ1-6, with 7 bases that match TRBD1. There are 16 residues in the CDR3. The germline gives CDR1 MDHEN, CDR2 SYDVKM. J lost 7 bases, V lost 1 base, and 7 bases had no gene match. CDR3 amino acids: CASSLSRDSFNSPLHF. In nucleotides, the CDR3 is TGTGCCAGCAGTTTATCCCGGGACAGTTTCAATTCACCCCTCCACTTT.

The V and J genes are TRBV7-3 and TRBJ2-1, with 9 nucleotides matching TRBD1. CDR1 and CDR2 (germline): SGHTA, FQGTGA. J lost 9 bases, V lost 5 bases, and 8 bases had no gene match. The CDR3 sequence is 14 residues long. CDR3 protein: CASSPGQGRVEQFF. The CDR3 DNA sequence: TGTGCCAGCAGCCCCGGACAGGGGAGGGTTGAGCAGTTCTTC.

This sequence joins TRBV18 and TRBJ2-2, with 7 nucleotides matching TRBD2. Germline V gives CDR1 KGHSH, CDR2 LQKENI. J was trimmed by 7 bases and V by 0 bases; bases with no gene match: 5. The CDR3 is made up of 15 amino acids. The CDR3 spells CASSPPGRGDGELFF. DNA of the CDR3: TGTGCCAGCTCACCACCGGGGAGGGGCGACGGGGAGCTGTTTTTT.

The V call is TRBV27, the J call TRBJ1-1, with no clear D. This CDR3 is built from 14 residues. Looked up from germline, CDR1 is MNHEY and CDR2 is SMNVEV (reference sequence). V gave up 0 bases and J gave up 4 bases, with 9 bases separating them. CDR3 bases: TGTGCCAGCAGTTTATCCCACAGTCTCACTGAAGCTTTCTTT. This encodes CASSLSHSLTEAFF.

This clone was observed a handful of times. CDR3: CASSVGTGQETQYF. The CDR3, as DNA: TGTGCCAGCAGCGTGGGGACAGGACAAGAGACCCAGTACTTC. The J gene is TRBJ2-5, the V gene TRBV9, with 8 positions matching TRBD1. Germline lookup yields CDR1 SGDLS and CDR2 YYNGEE. The CDR3 spans 14 residues. With 2 bases clipped from V and 2 bases from J, the junction kept 2 bases outside the gene matches.

This chain joins TRBV2 and TRBJ1-2; 10 nucleotides line up with TRBD1. CDR1 SNHLY and CDR2 FYNNEI come from the germline V gene. This CDR3 contains 18 residues. V lost 4 bases, J lost 0 bases, and 11 bases stayed unmatched. Here the CDR3 DNA reads TGTGCCAGCAGTGGGCGACAGGGGGCGAGGTTTTCTAACTATGGCTACACCTTC. It yields the protein CASSGRQGARFSNYGYTF.

The chain has TRBV27 and TRBJ2-2; 9 nucleotides line up with TRBD1. The J segment lost 1 base and the V segment lost 6 bases, leaving 15 bases of the junction unmatched. The CDR3 loop spans 19 amino acids. The germline CDR1 and CDR2 sequences are MNHEY and SMNVEV (reference sequence). The CDR3 DNA follows: TGTGCCAGCAGAAATCCCAGGGCCAACAGGGGGCAGAACACCGGGGAGCTGTTTTTT. Translation gives CASRNPRANRGQNTGELFF.

This sequence joins TRBV2 and TRBJ1-5; D is unclear. The germline V gene has CDR1 SNHLY and CDR2 FYNNEI. The CDR3 length is 13 residues. Trimming took off 5 bases at V and 3 bases at J, with 8 bases between the two ends. CDR3 nucleotides: TGTGCCAGCAGTCCCTCCTCCAATCAGCCCCAGCATTTT. Amino acids: CASSPSSNQPQHF.

CDR3 sequence: CASSPTGQVLQETQYF. CDR3 coding DNA: TGTGCCAGCTCACCAACAGGACAGGTCTTACAAGAGACCCAGTACTTC. The chain is built from TRBV18 and TRBJ2-5; 7 positions agree with TRBD1. Trimming at V came to 2 bases and at J to 2 bases, leaving 8 bases not matched to a gene. Germline CDR1 reads KGHSH; CDR2 reads LQKENI. This CDR3 region has 16 residues.

This sequence joins TRBV19 and TRBJ2-7; TRBD1 might be the D (6 bases). CDR3 length: 15 amino acids. The germline V gene has CDR1 LNHDA and CDR2 SQIVND (reference sequence). V shed 3 bases and J shed 4 bases, with 16 bases lying between them. For the CDR3, the DNA is TGTGCCAGTAGTATTTCTGGGGGCCCCGGGTACGAGCAGTACTTC. Its translation is CASSISGGPGYEQYF.

The chain recombines TRBV5-1 with TRBJ2-7; the match to TRBD1 covers 7 bases. The V segment lost 4 bases and the J segment 3 bases; nucleotides outside the gene matches: 10. Germline CDR1 and CDR2: SGHRS and YFSETQ. The CDR3 has 15 residues. In nucleotides, the CDR3 is TGCGCCAGCAGCCTGGGGACAGATCAAAACTACGAGCAGTACTTC. Its translation is CASSLGTDQNYEQYF.

Regarding this clone: At one end, the junction sequence differs from germline, possibly due to a read error. The J gene is TRBJ2-1, the V gene TRBV7-9; D perhaps matches TRBD2 (5 bases). From germline, CDR1 is SEHNR and CDR2 FQNEAQ (reference sequence). The CDR3 totals 16 residues. The CDR3 sequence: CASSLGGSGSYNEQFF. The CDR3 DNA reads as TGTGCCAGCAGCTTAGGCGGGTCGGGCTCCTATAATGAGCAGTTCTTC.

This clone was observed once. V gene TRBV2 combines with J gene TRBJ2-7, with 7 positions matching TRBD2. Trimming took 1 base from V and 7 from J; bases not matched to a gene: 10. This CDR3 comprises 15 residues. Germline CDR1 and CDR2: SNHLY and FYNNEI. CDR3 bases: TGTGCCAGCAGTGAAGGGGCTAGCGGCGCACGGGAGCAGTACTTC. Amino acid sequence: CASSEGASGAREQYF.

The chain recombines TRBV29-1 with TRBJ1-2; D may be TRBD1 (5 bases). Per germline, CDR1 SQVTM and CDR2 ANQGSEA. CDR3 length: 14 residues. The V gene lost 3 bases and the J gene lost 3 bases, with 14 bases spanning the gap. The CDR3 sequence: CSVDRSQGDYGYTF. CDR3 DNA sequence: TGCAGCGTTGATAGGAGCCAGGGTGACTATGGCTACACCTTC.

The count of this clone is one. This chain links TRBV24-1 with TRBJ1-5; 8 positions agree with TRBD1. J gave up 4 bases and V 3 bases, and 7 bases lay outside the gene matches. Germline CDR1 reads KGHDR; CDR2 reads SFDVKD. The CDR3 consists of 16 residues. The CDR3 is CATSDHGQGLNQPQHF. The CDR3 DNA reads as TGTGCCACCAGTGATCATGGACAGGGCCTAAATCAGCCCCAGCATTTT.

The chain is built from TRBV6-4 and TRBJ2-1; D ambiguous. This CDR3 is built from 12 residues. V was shortened by 2 bases and J by 6 bases, with 5 bases between the two germline ends. The germline V gene has CDR1 MRHNA and CDR2 SNTAGT. The CDR3 here is CASSDIGNEQFF. CDR3 DNA: TGTGCCAGCAGTGACATCGGCAATGAGCAGTTCTTC.

This clone was recorded a few times. The chain uses TRBV9 and TRBJ2-7; D perhaps matches TRBD1 (5 bases). The CDR3 has 15 amino acids. Deletions cut 3 bases from V and 4 bases from J, with 17 bases between. Germline V CDR1 and CDR2: SGDLS, YYNGEE. CDR3 residues: CASSAHQQVGYEQYF. CDR3 nucleotide sequence: TGTGCCAGCAGCGCGCACCAACAGGTGGGTTACGAGCAGTACTTC.

The chain uses TRBV6-5 and TRBJ2-3, with 7 bases fitting TRBD2. Germline V gene sequence: CDR1 MNHEY, CDR2 SVGAGI. The CDR3 consists of 15 residues. The ends lost 8 bases at V and 4 bases at J; junction bases unmatched: 12. The DNA for the CDR3 is TGTGCCAGCGGAAGAGGGAGCGGGAATGCAGATACGCAGTATTTT. This gives the protein CASGRGSGNADTQYF.

The chain uses TRBV6-5 and TRBJ1-6; 7 bases agree with TRBD1. The CDR3 length is 15 residues. Germline assignment: CDR1 MNHEY and CDR2 SVGAGI. V was pared by 7 bases and J by 6 bases, with 9 bases of the junction left unmatched. The CDR3 DNA reads as TGTGCCAGCAAAGTGGGGACAGAATCTAATTCACCCCTCCACTTT. This encodes CASKVGTESNSPLHF.

V is TRBV7-4 and J is TRBJ2-7, with 7 nucleotides matching TRBD2. The CDR3 is 19 residues long. The germline V gene has CDR1 SGHVT and CDR2 SQSDAQ. Trimming removed 3 bases from V and 7 bases from J; junction bases left unmatched: 24. The CDR3 spells CASSLSRAGRRDGVGEQYF. As DNA, the CDR3 is TGTGCCAGCAGCTTGTCGCGAGCGGGGCGGAGGGATGGGGTTGGTGAGCAGTACTTC.

This chain uses TRBV29-1 with TRBJ1-5; D remains ambiguous. The germline V and J ends were trimmed by 4 bases and 0 bases, with 7 bases remaining between them. CDR1 and CDR2 (germline): SQVTM, ANQGSEA. The CDR3 has 13 residues. The CDR3 region is CSVGVNSNQPQHF. The CDR3 DNA follows: TGCAGCGTTGGAGTTAATAGCAATCAGCCCCAGCATTTT. Full variable domain (remainder filled in from reference TRBV29-1 and TRBJ1-5): SAVISQKPSRDICQRGTSLTIQCQVDSQVTMMFWYRQQPGQSLTLIATANQGSEATYESGFVIDKFPISRPNLTFSTLTVSNMSPEDSSIYLCSVGVNSNQPQHFGDGTRLSIL.

V gene TRBV27 combines with J gene TRBJ2-7, with D possibly being TRBD1 (9 bases). V lost 2 bases and J lost 1, with 27 bases in between. The length of the CDR3 is 20 residues. Looked up from germline, CDR1 is MNHEY and CDR2 is SMNVEV (reference sequence). The DNA for the CDR3 is TGTGCCAGCAGTTTAGGATGGGACAGGGCCACGGGACTAGTTTCCTACGAGCAGTACTTC. Translation: CASSLGWDRATGLVSYEQYF.